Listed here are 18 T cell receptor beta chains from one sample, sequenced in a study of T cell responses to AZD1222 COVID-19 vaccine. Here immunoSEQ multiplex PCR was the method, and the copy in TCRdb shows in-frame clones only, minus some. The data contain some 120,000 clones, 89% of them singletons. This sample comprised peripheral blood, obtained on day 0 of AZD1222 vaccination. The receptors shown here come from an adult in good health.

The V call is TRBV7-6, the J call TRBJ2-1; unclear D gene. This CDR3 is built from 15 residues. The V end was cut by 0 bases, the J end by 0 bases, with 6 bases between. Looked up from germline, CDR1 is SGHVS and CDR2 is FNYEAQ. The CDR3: CASSLAPNSYNEQFF. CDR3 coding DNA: TGTGCCAGCAGCTTAGCCCCTAACTCCTACAATGAGCAGTTCTTC.

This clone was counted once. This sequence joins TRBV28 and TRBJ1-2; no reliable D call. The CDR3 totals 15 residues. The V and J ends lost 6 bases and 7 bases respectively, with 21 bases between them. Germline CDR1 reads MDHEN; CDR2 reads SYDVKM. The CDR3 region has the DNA TGTGCCAGCAGCCCGGCCGGCTCCTTGAATGGTGGCTACACCTTC. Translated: CASSPAGSLNGGYTF.

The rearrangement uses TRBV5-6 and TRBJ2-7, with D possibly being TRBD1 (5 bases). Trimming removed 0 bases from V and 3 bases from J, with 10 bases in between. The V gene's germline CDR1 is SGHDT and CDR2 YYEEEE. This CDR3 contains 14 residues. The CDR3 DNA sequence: TGTGCCAGCAGCTTGGCAGGGTATTTCTACGAGCAGTACTTC. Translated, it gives CASSLAGYFYEQYF.

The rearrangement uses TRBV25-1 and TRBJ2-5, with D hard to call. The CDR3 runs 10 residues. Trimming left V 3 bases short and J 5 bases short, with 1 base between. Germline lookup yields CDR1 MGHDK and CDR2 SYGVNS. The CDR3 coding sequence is TGTGCCAGCAGTGATGAGACCCAGTACTTC. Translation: CASSDETQYF.

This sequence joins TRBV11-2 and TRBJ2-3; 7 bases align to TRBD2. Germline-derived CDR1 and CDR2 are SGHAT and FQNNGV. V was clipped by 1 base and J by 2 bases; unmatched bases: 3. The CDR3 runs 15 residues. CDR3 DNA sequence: TGTGCCAGCAGCTTAGCGGGAGGTTTCACAGATACGCAGTATTTT. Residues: CASSLAGGFTDTQYF.

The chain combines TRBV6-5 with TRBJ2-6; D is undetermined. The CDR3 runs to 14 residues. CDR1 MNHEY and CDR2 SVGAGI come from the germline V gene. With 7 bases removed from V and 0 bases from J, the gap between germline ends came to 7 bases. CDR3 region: CASIGSSGANVLTF. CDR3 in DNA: TGTGCCAGCATCGGGTCCTCTGGGGCCAACGTCCTGACTTTC.

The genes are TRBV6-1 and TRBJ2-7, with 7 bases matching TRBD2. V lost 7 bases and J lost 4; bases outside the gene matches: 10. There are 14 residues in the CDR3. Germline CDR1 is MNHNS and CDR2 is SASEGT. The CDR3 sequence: CASKVLPSGYEQYF. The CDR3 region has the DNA TGTGCCAGCAAAGTTCTCCCTAGCGGATACGAGCAGTACTTC.

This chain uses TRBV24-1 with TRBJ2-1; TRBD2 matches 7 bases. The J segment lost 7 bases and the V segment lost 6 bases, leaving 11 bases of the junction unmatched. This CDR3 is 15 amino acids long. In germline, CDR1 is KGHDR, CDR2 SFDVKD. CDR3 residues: CATSCCGRGENEQFF. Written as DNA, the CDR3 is TGTGCCACCAGTTGTTGCGGGAGAGGTGAAAATGAGCAGTTCTTC.

The CDR3 region has the DNA TGTGCCAGTCCCCTAAGGGCTAGCGGCACAGATACGCAGTATTTT. Protein sequence: CASPLRASGTDTQYF. V usage is TRBV2 and J usage is TRBJ2-3, with D possibly being TRBD2 (6 bases). CDR1 is SNHLY, CDR2 FYNNEI, per germline. Trimming left V 9 bases short and J 1 base short, with 17 bases between. The CDR3 covers 15 residues.

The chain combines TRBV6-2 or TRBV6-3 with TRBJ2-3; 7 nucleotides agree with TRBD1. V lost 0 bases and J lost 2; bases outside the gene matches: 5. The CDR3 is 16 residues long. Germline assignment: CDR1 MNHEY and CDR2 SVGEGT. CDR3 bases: TGTGCCAGCAGTTACTCCTCCGGGACAGTCACAGATACGCAGTATTTT. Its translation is CASSYSSGTVTDTQYF.

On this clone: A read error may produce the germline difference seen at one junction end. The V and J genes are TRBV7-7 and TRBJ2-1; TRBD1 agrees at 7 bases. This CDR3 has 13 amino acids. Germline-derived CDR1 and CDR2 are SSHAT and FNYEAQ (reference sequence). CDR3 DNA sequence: TGTGCTAGCAGCTTGGGACAGTACAATGAGCAGTTCTTC. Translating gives CASSLGQYNEQFF. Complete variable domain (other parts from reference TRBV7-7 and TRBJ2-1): GAGVSQSPRYKVTKRGQDVTLRCDPISSHATLYWYQQALGQGPEFLTYFNYEAQPDKSGLPSDRFSAERPEGSISTLTIQRTEQRDSAMYRCASSLGQYNEQFFGPGTRLTVL.

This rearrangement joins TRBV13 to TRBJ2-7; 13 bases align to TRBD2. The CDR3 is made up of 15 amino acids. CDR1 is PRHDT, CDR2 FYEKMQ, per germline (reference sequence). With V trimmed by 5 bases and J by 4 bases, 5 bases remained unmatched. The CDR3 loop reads CASSTGTSGVYEQYF. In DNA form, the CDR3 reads TGTGCCAGCAGCACGGGGACTAGCGGGGTTTACGAGCAGTACTTC.

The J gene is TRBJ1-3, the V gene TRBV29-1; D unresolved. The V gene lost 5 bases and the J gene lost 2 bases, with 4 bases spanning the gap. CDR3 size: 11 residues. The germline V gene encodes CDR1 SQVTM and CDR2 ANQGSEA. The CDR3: CSVKAGNTIYF. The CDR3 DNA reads TGCAGCGTTAAGGCTGGAAACACCATATATTTT.

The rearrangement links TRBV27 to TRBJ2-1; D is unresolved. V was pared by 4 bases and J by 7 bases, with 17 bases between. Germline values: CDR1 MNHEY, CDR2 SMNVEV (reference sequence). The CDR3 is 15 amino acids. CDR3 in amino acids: CASSSRSGTTNEQFF. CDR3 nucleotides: TGTGCCAGCAGTTCTCGGTCCGGAACGACGAATGAGCAGTTCTTC.

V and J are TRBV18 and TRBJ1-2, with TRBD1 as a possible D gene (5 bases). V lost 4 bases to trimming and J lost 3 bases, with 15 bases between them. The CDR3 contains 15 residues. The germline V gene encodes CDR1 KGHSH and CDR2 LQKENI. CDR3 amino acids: CASSRGPSRDYGYTF. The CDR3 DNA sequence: TGTGCCAGCTCACGGGGCCCTTCCAGGGACTATGGCTACACCTTC.

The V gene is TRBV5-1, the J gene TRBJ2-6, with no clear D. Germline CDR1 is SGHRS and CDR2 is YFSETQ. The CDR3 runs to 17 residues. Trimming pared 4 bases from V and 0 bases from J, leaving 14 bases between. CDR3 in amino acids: CASSLGRGNSGANVLTF. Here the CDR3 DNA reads TGCGCCAGCAGCCTGGGTAGAGGAAACTCTGGGGCCAACGTCCTGACTTTC.

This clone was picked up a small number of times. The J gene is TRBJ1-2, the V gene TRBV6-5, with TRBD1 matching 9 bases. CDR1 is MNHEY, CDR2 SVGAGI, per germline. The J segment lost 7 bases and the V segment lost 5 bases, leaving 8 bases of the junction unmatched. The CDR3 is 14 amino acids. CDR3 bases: TGTGCCAGCAGTCGAGGGACAGGGATTGGTGGCTACACCTTC. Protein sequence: CASSRGTGIGGYTF.

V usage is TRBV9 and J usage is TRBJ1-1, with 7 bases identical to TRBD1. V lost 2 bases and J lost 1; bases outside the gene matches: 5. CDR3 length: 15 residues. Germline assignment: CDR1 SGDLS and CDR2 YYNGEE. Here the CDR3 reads CASSVGNRGNTEAFF. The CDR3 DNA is TGTGCCAGCAGCGTCGGGAACAGGGGGAACACTGAAGCTTTCTTT.